These 27 T cell receptor beta chains were sequenced from one sample in a study of cytomegalovirus exposure and HLA in healthy donors. A multiplex PCR was run with 60 Vbeta primers and 13 Jbeta primers. The method was immunoSEQ multiplex PCR; TCRdb's version includes in-frame clones alone and lacks a portion of them. The sample has 85,000 to 120,000 clones, about three quarters seen once. What was sequenced was PBMCs. These receptors all stem from a woman between 45 and 65 years old in good health and CMV-seropositive.

The rearrangement links TRBV18 to TRBJ1-2; TRBD1 aligns across 9 bases. The V gene's germline CDR1 is KGHSH and CDR2 LQKENI. This CDR3 has 13 amino acids. V shed 3 bases and J 4 bases; nucleotides not matched to a gene: 0. This CDR3 is CASSPTGGYGYTF. CDR3 in DNA: TGTGCCAGCTCACCGACAGGGGGCTATGGCTACACCTTC.

The chain joins TRBV19 to TRBJ1-5, with TRBD1 matching 9 bases. CDR1 is LNHDA, CDR2 SQIVND, per germline (reference sequence). This CDR3 is 15 amino acids long. J lost 4 bases, V lost 4 bases, and 5 bases had no gene match. CDR3 residues: CASSKGTGQNQPQHF. As DNA, the CDR3 is TGTGCCAGTAGTAAAGGGACAGGGCAGAATCAGCCCCAGCATTTT.

CDR3 residues: CASSPTLPGVSNYGYTF. CDR3 nucleotides: TGTGCCAGCTCACCGACCCTGCCAGGGGTGTCGAACTATGGCTACACCTTC. This chain joins TRBV18 and TRBJ1-2, with D possibly being TRBD1 (6 bases). V gave up 3 bases and J gave up 2 bases, with 19 bases separating them. CDR1 and CDR2 from the germline V gene are KGHSH and LQKENI. The CDR3 is 17 residues long.

V usage is TRBV5-1 and J usage is TRBJ2-2; TRBD1 matches at 10 bases. With V trimmed by 4 bases and J by 5 bases, 5 bases remained unmatched. The CDR3 extends over 15 amino acids. The germline V gene has CDR1 SGHRS and CDR2 YFSETQ. Here the CDR3 reads CASSTGQGVTGELFF. The CDR3 bases are TGCGCCAGCAGCACCGGACAGGGGGTTACCGGGGAGCTGTTTTTT.

The chain recombines TRBV10-3 with TRBJ1-1; possible D gene TRBD1, 6 bases. CDR1 and CDR2 (germline): ENHRY, SYGVKD. The CDR3 totals 11 residues. V lost 8 bases and J lost 5, with 9 bases in between. The CDR3 sequence: CAIAQGTEAFF. CDR3 in DNA: TGTGCCATCGCCCAGGGGACTGAAGCTTTCTTT.

The chain employs TRBV28 and TRBJ2-7, with unresolved D. Per the germline V gene, CDR1 is MDHEN and CDR2 is SYDVKM. V lost 3 bases and J 1 base, leaving 7 bases between the germline ends. This CDR3 has 13 amino acids. CDR3 loop: CASSFDISYEQYF. The CDR3 DNA follows: TGTGCCAGCAGTTTTGACATTTCCTACGAGCAGTACTTC.

The V and J genes are TRBV4-3 and TRBJ1-6, with 8 nucleotides matching TRBD1. The length of the CDR3 is 17 residues. Germline loops: CDR1 LGHNA, CDR2 YSLEER. Trimming at V came to 7 bases and at J to 4 bases, leaving 12 bases not matched to a gene. The CDR3 bases are TGCGCCAGCACAGGAGGGACAGGCGGAAGGTATAATTCACCCCTCCACTTT. It specifies CASTGGTGGRYNSPLHF.

This rearrangement joins TRBV18 to TRBJ1-1; tentative D call: TRBD1 (5 bases). CDR1 is KGHSH, CDR2 LQKENI, per germline. V was cut by 3 bases and J by 0 bases, with 14 bases left in between. The CDR3 consists of 16 residues. DNA for the CDR3: TGTGCCAGCTCACCGGGTTGGGGGGAGTTGAACACTGAAGCTTTCTTT. This encodes CASSPGWGELNTEAFF.

The chain recombines TRBV4-1 with TRBJ2-7, with 8 bases matching TRBD1. Per germline, CDR1 MGHRA and CDR2 YSYEKL. The CDR3 has 14 amino acids. J was trimmed by 3 bases and V by 3 bases; bases with no gene match: 4. The CDR3 loop reads CASSHAGTGYEQYF. The CDR3 DNA is TGCGCCAGCAGCCATGCCGGGACAGGCTACGAGCAGTACTTC.

This clone appeared once. The genes are TRBV18 and TRBJ1-2; D gene unclear. Trimming shortened V by 2 bases and J by 2 bases, and 6 bases separated the two germline ends. This CDR3 has 13 amino acids. Per germline, CDR1 KGHSH and CDR2 LQKENI. In DNA form, the CDR3 reads TGTGCCAGCTCACCAGGAGAGAACTATGGCTACACCTTC. As protein: CASSPGENYGYTF.

This clone was seen only a few times. This chain connects TRBV6-5 to TRBJ2-3, with D possibly TRBD2 on 7 matching bases. This CDR3 contains 16 residues. Trimming removed 4 bases from V and 3 bases from J, with 17 bases in between. CDR1 is MNHEY, CDR2 SVGAGI, per germline. The CDR3 DNA reads TGTGCCAGCAGTTGGGGGGGGCGCGTTGGAACAGATACGCAGTATTTT. Its protein product is CASSWGGRVGTDTQYF.

This chain uses TRBV9 with TRBJ1-6; D is undetermined. CDR1 is SGDLS and CDR2 is YYNGEE in the germline V gene. This CDR3 has 17 residues. With 0 bases removed from V and 0 bases from J, the gap between germline ends came to 10 bases. The DNA for the CDR3 is TGTGCCAGCAGCGTAGCGTCCCGGAGCTCCTATAATTCACCCCTCCACTTT. Protein product: CASSVASRSSYNSPLHF.

V is TRBV27 and J is TRBJ2-1; TRBD2 matches at 8 bases. V lost 2 bases and J lost 14; bases outside the gene matches: 8. The CDR3 contains 13 residues. The V gene's germline CDR1 is MNHEY and CDR2 SMNVEV (reference sequence). CDR3 nucleotide sequence: TGTGCCAGCAGTTTAGCGGGGGGCCCCAAAAAGTTCTTC. Translating gives CASSLAGGPKKFF.

The DNA of the CDR3 is TGTGCCAGCAGCGCGCGGGGGGACCCATACAATGAGCAGTTCTTC. It is translated as CASSARGDPYNEQFF. V is TRBV6-4 and J is TRBJ2-1, with 8 bases that match TRBD2. The germline CDR1 and CDR2 sequences are MRHNA and SNTAGT. After removal of 6 bases from V and 4 bases from J, the junction contained 8 bases not matched to a gene. This CDR3 spans 15 amino acids.

The sample holds a few counts of this clone. This chain connects TRBV28 to TRBJ2-7; the D gene is possibly TRBD2 (6 bases). The CDR3 has 15 residues. The V and J ends lost 5 bases and 2 bases respectively, with 16 bases between them. Germline V gives CDR1 MDHEN, CDR2 SYDVKM. As DNA, the CDR3 is TGTGCCAGCAGTCCTTACCGGGACTCGGCCTACGAGCAGTACTTC. As protein: CASSPYRDSAYEQYF.

The V and J genes are TRBV15 and TRBJ2-3, with a weak D call TRBD2 (6 bases). V was pared by 2 bases and J by 1 base, with 19 bases between. The CDR3 is 18 residues long. CDR1 and CDR2 from the germline V gene are LNHNV and YYDKDF (reference sequence). The DNA of the CDR3 is TGTGCCACCAGCAGATTTTTGGGGGACGTAGCGGGCACAGATACGCAGTATTTT. This translates into CATSRFLGDVAGTDTQYF.

The chain employs TRBV5-1 and TRBJ2-5; 8 nucleotides line up with TRBD1. The DNA end is a closer match to TRBJ2-7, so the J assignment may be wrong. The CDR3 runs 14 residues. Germline CDR1 and CDR2: SGHRS and YFSETQ. CDR3 region: CASSYYTGGYEQYF. CDR3 nucleotide sequence: TGCGCCAGCAGCTATTATACAGGGGGCTACGAGCAGTACTTC.

The chain carries TRBV5-1 and TRBJ1-1; tentative D call: TRBD1 (6 bases). The germline V gene has CDR1 SGHRS and CDR2 YFSETQ. The CDR3 runs to 15 residues. V was cut by 1 base and J by 1 base, with 11 bases left in between. The CDR3 bases are TGCGCCAGCAGCTTGAAGGGGGACCCGAACACTGAAGCTTTCTTT. Translation: CASSLKGDPNTEAFF.

J is TRBJ1-1 and V is TRBV27, with TRBD1 as a possible D gene (6 bases). This CDR3 spans 14 amino acids. CDR1 and CDR2 (germline): MNHEY, SMNVEV (reference sequence). The ends were cut back, 6 bases at V and 1 base at J, with 12 bases in the middle. Here the CDR3 DNA reads TGTGCCAGCAGATCCGGACAGTCGAACACTGAAGCTTTCTTT. Amino acid sequence: CASRSGQSNTEAFF.

The chain recombines TRBV9 with TRBJ2-5; 8 positions match TRBD1. Germline V gene lookup returns CDR1 SGDLS and CDR2 YYNGEE. The trim removed 4 bases at V and 2 bases at J, leaving 7 bases unmatched. The CDR3 is 15 residues long. Here the CDR3 DNA reads TGTGCCAGCAGCTCCGGACAGGGATTACAAGAGACCCAGTACTTC. Its protein product is CASSSGQGLQETQYF.

The chain's CDR3 is CASSLSAGQETQYF. The DNA of the CDR3 is TGTGCCAGCAGCTTATCTGCGGGGCAAGAGACCCAGTACTTC. The rearrangement uses TRBV7-2 and TRBJ2-5; possible D gene TRBD2, 6 bases. This CDR3 contains 14 residues. Trimming stripped 2 bases from V and 2 bases from J, with 9 bases between. Per the germline V gene, CDR1 is SGHTA and CDR2 is FQGNSA.

The genes are TRBV5-1 and TRBJ2-1; TRBD1 agrees at 7 bases. J lost 10 bases, V lost 3 bases, and 13 bases had no gene match. Germline V CDR1 and CDR2: SGHRS, YFSETQ. This CDR3 is 15 amino acids long. CDR3: CASSSTGLESGEQFF. The CDR3 DNA follows: TGCGCCAGCAGCTCGACAGGGCTGGAGTCCGGGGAGCAGTTCTTC.

The chain carries TRBV19 and TRBJ1-3; 8 nucleotides agree with TRBD1. Germline-derived CDR1 and CDR2 are LNHDA and SQIVND (reference sequence). Germline trimming cut 4 bases from V and 0 bases from J; bases unmatched to any gene: 2. The CDR3 extends over 15 amino acids. Here the CDR3 reads CASSTGTGSGNTIYF. In nucleotides, the CDR3 is TGTGCCAGTAGTACCGGGACAGGCTCTGGAAACACCATATATTTT.

This chain connects TRBV21-1 to TRBJ2-1; TRBD2, the table's D call, lacks a check against the DNA. TRBV21-1 is a recognized pseudogene. The CDR3 is 15 amino acids. CDR3 loop: CASSTRETENNEQFF. The CDR3 DNA reads as TGTGCCAGCAGCACCCGGGAGACGGAGAACAATGAGCAGTTCTTC.

There are a few counts of this clone. The rearrangement joins TRBV5-1 to TRBJ1-3, with D possibly TRBD1 on 6 matching bases. V was cut by 0 bases and J by 1 base, with 11 bases left in between. Per the germline V gene, CDR1 is SGHRS and CDR2 is YFSETQ. The CDR3 sequence is 16 residues long. CDR3 coding DNA: TGCGCCAGCAGCTTGGTAGGACAGAATTCTGGAAACACCATATATTTT. The encoded protein is CASSLVGQNSGNTIYF. Looking up the rest from reference TRBV5-1 and TRBJ1-3 gives the full variable domain: KAGVTQTPRYLIKTRGQQVTLSCSPISGHRSVSWYQQTPGQGLQFLFEYFSETQRNKGNFPGRFSGRQFSNSRSEMNVSTLELGDSALYLCASSLVGQNSGNTIYFGEGSWLTVV.

The J gene is TRBJ2-3, the V gene TRBV10-3; TRBD1 matches at 9 bases. J gave up 6 bases and V 4 bases, and 11 bases lay outside the gene matches. Germline lookup yields CDR1 ENHRY and CDR2 SYGVKD. There are 16 residues in the CDR3. The CDR3 region has the DNA TGTGCCATCAGTGGGGAAAGGGGACAGGGATCGGATACGCAGTATTTT. As protein: CAISGERGQGSDTQYF.

This rearrangement joins TRBV7-9 to TRBJ2-2; possible D gene TRBD2, 6 bases. V was pared by 3 bases and J by 7 bases, with 21 bases between. From germline, CDR1 is SEHNR and CDR2 FQNEAQ (reference sequence). The CDR3 has 17 residues. CDR3 region: CASSFPPRGGNVGELFF. Written as DNA, the CDR3 is TGTGCCAGCAGCTTCCCCCCGCGGGGCGGGAATGTCGGGGAGCTGTTTTTT.